Listed below are T cell receptor beta chains from one sample, sequenced in a study of OX40 agonist ivuxolimab in advanced cancers. Method: immunoSEQ multiplex PCR; TCRdb's copy keeps in-frame clones and lacks some. The sample includes 45,000 to 60,000 clones, 82% of them seen just once. The sequences come from CD4+ or CD8+ T cells sorted from blood, collected in a trial of the OX40 agonist ivuxolimab. All receptors derive from an adult with an advanced solid tumor such as melanoma, head and neck, liver or kidney cancer. The CDR3 runs from the conserved cysteine through the conserved F or W. Fields, in order: CDR3 DNA, CDR3 protein, D gene, clone size, J gene, V gene. A D gene is named only where the DNA matches it firmly. Rows may omit the clone size; those that give it use once, few, many or a size class.

TGTGCCAGCAGTACCCCAGGGGCCCCGGAGACTGAAGCTTTCTTT,CASSTPGAPETEAFF,.,.,TRBJ1-1,TRBV27
TGTGCCAGCTCACCAATTGGGGTCAGCTCCTACGAGCAGTACTTC,CASSPIGVSSYEQYF,.,.,TRBJ2-7,TRBV18
TGTGCCAGCAGCTTAGGGGTGGGGACAAACACTGAAGCTTTCTTT,CASSLGVGTNTEAFF,.,.,TRBJ1-1,TRBV11-2
TGTGTCAGCAGTGAAAGTCGGAACACTGAAGCTTTCTTT,CVSSESRNTEAFF,.,.,TRBJ1-1,TRBV2
TGTGCCAGCTCCCGAGGGGGCGAGGACACTGAAGCTTTCTTT,CASSRGGEDTEAFF,TRBD1,.,TRBJ1-1,TRBV18
TGTGCCAGCAGCTTGCTAGCGGGAGCGCACAATGAGCAGTTCTTC,CASSLLAGAHNEQFF,TRBD2,.,TRBJ2-1,TRBV11-3
TGTGCCAGCAGCTTAGCGGGGACTAATATCCAAAAGACCCAGTACTTC,CASSLAGTNIQKTQYF,TRBD2,few,TRBJ2-5,TRBV11-2
TGTGCTAGTGGTACCTCGGGGTACGAGACCCAGTACTTC,CASGTSGYETQYF,.,.,TRBJ2-5,TRBV12-5
TGCGCCAGCAGCTTAGGGACTCTGGAGGGCACCGGGGAGCTGTTTTTT,CASSLGTLEGTGELFF,.,.,TRBJ2-2,TRBV5-1
TGTGCCAGCGGGACCGTCCCCTACAATGAGCAGTTCTTC,CASGTVPYNEQFF,.,.,TRBJ2-1,TRBV14
TGTGCCAGCAGCGTATTGGCGGGAGGGAATCCTATCGGGGAGCTGTTTTTT,CASSVLAGGNPIGELFF,TRBD2,once,TRBJ2-2,TRBV9
TGTGCCAGCAGCTTCGGGTCCCCCGGAAACATTCAGTACTTC,CASSFGSPGNIQYF,.,.,TRBJ2-4,TRBV7-3
TGCGCCAGCAGCTTGACGGGACAGGGCACTGAAGCTTTCTTT,CASSLTGQGTEAFF,TRBD1,.,TRBJ1-1,TRBV5-1
TGTGCCAGCACAGGAGTAAACTATGGCTACACCTTC,CASTGVNYGYTF,.,.,TRBJ1-2,TRBV6-5
TGCGCCAGCAGCGCCCGGGGGGCGTCGTACGAGCAGTACTTC,CASSARGASYEQYF,.,.,TRBJ2-7,TRBV5-1
TGTGCCAGCAGTCTACAGGGTAGTAACTATGGCTACACCTTC,CASSLQGSNYGYTF,.,.,TRBJ1-2,TRBV6-1
TGTGCCAGCAGCCGAAACAGGGGCTGGGATGGCTACACCTTC,CASSRNRGWDGYTF,TRBD1,.,TRBJ1-2,TRBV27
TGTGCCAGCAGCTCGGGGACAGGGGCCTTCTCCGAGCAGTACTTC,CASSSGTGAFSEQYF,TRBD1,.,TRBJ2-7,TRBV7-2
TGCAGTGCTGAAGGAGGTTATGGCTACACCTTC,CSAEGGYGYTF,.,.,TRBJ1-2,TRBV20-1
TGTGCCAGCAGTTTTATGCTTAACTATGGCTACACCTTC,CASSFMLNYGYTF,.,.,TRBJ1-2,TRBV6-5
TGTGCCAGCAGCACGCTGGGGGCTCGTAGTTCGAATCACTACAATGAGCAGTTCTTC,CASSTLGARSSNHYNEQFF,.,.,TRBJ2-1,TRBV7-6
TGTGCCAGCAGCTTAGATCCGGGGGATGAAAAACTGTTTTTT,CASSLDPGDEKLFF,.,.,TRBJ1-4,TRBV11-2
TGTGCCAGCAGCTGGGGGACAGGGGACCTCTCTGGAAACACCATATATTTT,CASSWGTGDLSGNTIYF,TRBD1,few,TRBJ1-3,TRBV5-4
TGTGCCACGCGGGGACCCTGGAGCTCCTACGAGCAGTACTTC,CATRGPWSSYEQYF,.,.,TRBJ2-7,TRBV25-1
TGTGCCAGCAGCTTAGGTCCTACAGCCGAAAAACTGTTTTTT,CASSLGPTAEKLFF,.,.,TRBJ1-4,TRBV11-2
TGTGCCAGCAGTGCTAGGGGAGGGACTGAAGCTTTCTTT,CASSARGGTEAFF,.,.,TRBJ1-1,TRBV6-1
TGTGCCAGCAGATCCGGGATCAACACCGGGGAGCTGTTTTTT,CASRSGINTGELFF,.,.,TRBJ2-2,TRBV2
TGTGCCAGCAGCATCGCCGGGGGGGCCCAGTTCGAAAACACCATATATTTT,CASSIAGGAQFENTIYF,.,once,TRBJ1-3,TRBV7-9
TGTGCCATCAGCACAGGGACAGGAGCCTACGAGCAGTACTTC,CAISTGTGAYEQYF,TRBD1,.,TRBJ2-7,TRBV10-3
TGTGCCAGCAGCGTAGAGGGGGCGGCCACCGGGGAGCTGTTTTTT,CASSVEGAATGELFF,TRBD1,.,TRBJ2-2,TRBV9
TGTGCCAGCAGCTTTACAGGGACTGAAGCTTTCTTT,CASSFTGTEAFF,.,.,TRBJ1-1,TRBV11-2
TGCAGCGTCGCAGGACTCTCTGGCACAGATACGCAGTATTTT,CSVAGLSGTDTQYF,.,.,TRBJ2-3,TRBV29-1
TGTGCCAGCAGCGGTAAAGCTGGGGGAGACGAGCAGTACTTC,CASSGKAGGDEQYF,.,.,TRBJ2-7,TRBV11-3
TGTGCCAGCAGCTTAACCCTGAACACTGAAGCTTTCTTT,CASSLTLNTEAFF,.,.,TRBJ1-1,TRBV7-9
TGTGCCAGCAGATGGGACAGTAACACTGAAGCTTTCTTT,CASRWDSNTEAFF,TRBD1,.,TRBJ1-1,TRBV6-6
TGCGCCAGCAGCTTGGGGTTTGGAACTAGTGGCTACGAGCAGTACTTC,CASSLGFGTSGYEQYF,.,once,TRBJ2-7,TRBV5-1
TGTGCCAGCAGCTTACAACTAGCGACCGATGAGCAGTTCTTC,CASSLQLATDEQFF,TRBD2,.,TRBJ2-1,TRBV7-2
TGCAGCTACGAGTCTCAAGAGACCCAGTACTTC,CSYESQETQYF,.,.,TRBJ2-5,TRBV20-1
TGTGCCATCACAGGGGGCAGCGGCTATGGCTACACCTTC,CAITGGSGYGYTF,TRBD1,.,TRBJ1-2,TRBV10-3
TGTGCCAGCAGCGGCGGAGGGAGGGTTGAGCAGTTCTTC,CASSGGGRVEQFF,TRBD2,.,TRBJ2-1,TRBV9
TGTGCCAGCAGAATGATCGAAGTCTATGGCTACACCTTC,CASRMIEVYGYTF,.,.,TRBJ1-2,TRBV6-6
TGTGCCAGCAGCTTAGGGACAGGGGAGATAGAGACCCAGTACTTC,CASSLGTGEIETQYF,TRBD1,.,TRBJ2-5,TRBV13
TGTGCCAGCTCACCCCGGAAGTCCTACGAGCAGTACTTC,CASSPRKSYEQYF,.,once,TRBJ2-7,TRBV18
TGTGCCACCAGGGCCGGGACTAGAGTCTCCGGGGAGCTGTTTTTT,CATRAGTRVSGELFF,TRBD2,.,TRBJ2-2,TRBV15
TGTGCCAGCAGCCGGACAGGGGGCGCGTGGACTACTAACAATGAGCAGTTCTTC,CASSRTGGAWTTNNEQFF,TRBD1,once,TRBJ2-1,TRBV27
TGTGCCAGCAGCTTGGGAGGGGATGAGCAGTTCTTC,CASSLGGDEQFF,.,.,TRBJ2-1,TRBV5-4
TGTGCCAGCGCCCTCGGCTACGAGCAGTACTTC,CASALGYEQYF,.,few,TRBJ2-7,TRBV6-6
TGTGCCAGTAGTCGGGACAGTAGAAATGAAAAACTGTTTTTT,CASSRDSRNEKLFF,TRBD1,.,TRBJ1-4,TRBV19
TGCGCCAGCAGCCAAGATCTCAGCAGACGGGCTTTCTTT,CASSQDLSRRAFF,.,.,TRBJ1-1,TRBV4-1
TGTGCCTGCCCCCCTAGCGGGGGTATGTCTGGGGCCAACGTCCTGACTTTC,CACPPSGGMSGANVLTF,TRBD2,.,TRBJ2-6,TRBV30
TGTGCCAGCAGCTTGGCCGAAGACGCTTTCACTTATGGCTACACCTTC,CASSLAEDAFTYGYTF,.,once,TRBJ1-2,TRBV5-6
TGTGCCAGCAGCTTAGGGACTAGCGGCAAGAATGAGCAGTTCTTC,CASSLGTSGKNEQFF,TRBD2,.,TRBJ2-1,TRBV7-9
TGTGCCAGCAGTGAGACAGGGCAAGTCAAAAACATTCAGTACTTC,CASSETGQVKNIQYF,TRBD1,.,TRBJ2-4,TRBV6-1
TGTGCCAGCACGCAGGGTAGAGCTGCTAACTATGGCTACACCTTC,CASTQGRAANYGYTF,.,.,TRBJ1-2,TRBV6-1
TGCAGTGGACAGGGGACTTACGAGCAGTACTTC,CSGQGTYEQYF,TRBD1,.,TRBJ2-7,TRBV20-1